The following is a T cell receptor beta chain sequence with its context. This entry belongs to a study of blood T cell repertoires in COVID-19. Here immunoSEQ multiplex PCR was the method, and the copy in TCRdb shows in-frame clones only, minus some. The table lists under 55,000 clones, over 75% of them singletons. Losses at the gene ends were 7 bases for V and 5 bases for J; bases not matched to a gene: 10. The CDR3 length is 13 residues. Germline V CDR1 and CDR2: GTSNPN, SVGIG (reference sequence). V is TRBV30 and J is TRBJ2-7; 8 bases align to TRBD1. The TCR originated in a human donor in a cohort sampled during active COVID-19. Sequenced material: peripheral blood. CDR3 bases: TGTGCCTCGACGCCGGGACAGGCAAACGAGCAGTACTTC. Its translation: CASTPGQANEQYF. Full variable domain (remainder filled in from reference TRBV30 and TRBJ2-7): SQTIHQWPATLVQPVGSPLSLECTVEGTSNPNLYWYRQAAGRGLQLLFYSVGIGQISSEVPQNLSASRPQDRQFILSSKKLLLSDSGFYLCASTPGQANEQYFGPGTRLTVT.